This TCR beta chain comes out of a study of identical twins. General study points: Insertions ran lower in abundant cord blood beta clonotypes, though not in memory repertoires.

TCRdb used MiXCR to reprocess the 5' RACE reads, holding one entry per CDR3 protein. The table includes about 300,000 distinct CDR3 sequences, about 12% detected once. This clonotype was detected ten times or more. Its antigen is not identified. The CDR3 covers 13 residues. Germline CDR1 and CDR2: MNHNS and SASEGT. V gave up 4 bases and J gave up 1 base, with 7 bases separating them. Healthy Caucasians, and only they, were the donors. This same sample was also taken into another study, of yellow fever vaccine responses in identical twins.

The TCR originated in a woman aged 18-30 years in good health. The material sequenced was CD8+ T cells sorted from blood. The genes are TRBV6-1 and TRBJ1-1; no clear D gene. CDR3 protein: CASSGLGNTEAFF. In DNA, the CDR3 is TGTGCCAGCAGTGGCCTGGGGAACACTGAAGCTTTCTTT.